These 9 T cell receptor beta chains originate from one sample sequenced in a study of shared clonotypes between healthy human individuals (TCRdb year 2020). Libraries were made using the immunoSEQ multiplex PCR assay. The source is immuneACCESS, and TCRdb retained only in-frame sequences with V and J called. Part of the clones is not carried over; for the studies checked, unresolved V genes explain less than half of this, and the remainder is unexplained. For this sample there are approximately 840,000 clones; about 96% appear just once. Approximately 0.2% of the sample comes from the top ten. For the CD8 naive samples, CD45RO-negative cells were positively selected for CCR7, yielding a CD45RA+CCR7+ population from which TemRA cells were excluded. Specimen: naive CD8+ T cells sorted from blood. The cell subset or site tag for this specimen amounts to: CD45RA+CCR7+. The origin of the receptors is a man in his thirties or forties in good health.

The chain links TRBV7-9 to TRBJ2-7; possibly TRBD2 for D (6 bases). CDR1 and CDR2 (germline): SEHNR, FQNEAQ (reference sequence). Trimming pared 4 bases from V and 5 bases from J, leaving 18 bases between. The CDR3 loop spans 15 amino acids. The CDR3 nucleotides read TGTGCCAGCAGCTCAAAACAGGAATGGAGGGACGAGCAGTACTTC. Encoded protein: CASSSKQEWRDEQYF. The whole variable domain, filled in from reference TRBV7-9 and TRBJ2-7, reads DTGVSQNPRHKITKRGQNVTFRCDPISEHNRLYWYRQTLGQGPEFLTYFQNEAQLEKSRLLSDRFSAERPKGSFSTLEIQRTEQGDSAMYLCASSSKQEWRDEQYFGPGTRLTVT.

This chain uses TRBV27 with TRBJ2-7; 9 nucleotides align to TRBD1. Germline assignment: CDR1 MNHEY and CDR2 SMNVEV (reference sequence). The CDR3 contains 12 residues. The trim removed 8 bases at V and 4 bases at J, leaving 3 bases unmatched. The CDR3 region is CASGTGLYEQYF. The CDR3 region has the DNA TGTGCCAGCGGGACAGGGCTATACGAGCAGTACTTC.

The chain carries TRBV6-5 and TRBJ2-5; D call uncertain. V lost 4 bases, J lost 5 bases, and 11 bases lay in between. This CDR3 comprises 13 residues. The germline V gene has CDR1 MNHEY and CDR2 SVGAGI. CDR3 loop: CASSSLRSETQYF. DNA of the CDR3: TGTGCCAGCAGTTCACTACGCTCGGAGACCCAGTACTTC.

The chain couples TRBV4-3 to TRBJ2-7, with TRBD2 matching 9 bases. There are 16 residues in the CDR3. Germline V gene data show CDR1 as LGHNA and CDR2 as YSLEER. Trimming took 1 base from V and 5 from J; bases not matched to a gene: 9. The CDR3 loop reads CASSQGPAGGVDEQYF. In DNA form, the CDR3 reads TGCGCCAGCAGCCAAGGGCCAGCGGGAGGAGTCGACGAGCAGTACTTC.

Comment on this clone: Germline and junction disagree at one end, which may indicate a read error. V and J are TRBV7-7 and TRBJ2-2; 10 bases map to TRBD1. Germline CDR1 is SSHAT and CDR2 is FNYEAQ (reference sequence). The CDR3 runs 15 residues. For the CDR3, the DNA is TGTGCTAGCAGAGCCCGACAGGGGGCCACCGGGGAGCTGTTTTTT. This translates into CASRARQGATGELFF. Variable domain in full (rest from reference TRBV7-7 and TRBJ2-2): GAGVSQSPRYKVTKRGQDVTLRCDPISSHATLYWYQQALGQGPEFLTYFNYEAQPDKSGLPSDRFSAERPEGSISTLTIQRTEQRDSAMYRCASRARQGATGELFFGEGSRLTVL.

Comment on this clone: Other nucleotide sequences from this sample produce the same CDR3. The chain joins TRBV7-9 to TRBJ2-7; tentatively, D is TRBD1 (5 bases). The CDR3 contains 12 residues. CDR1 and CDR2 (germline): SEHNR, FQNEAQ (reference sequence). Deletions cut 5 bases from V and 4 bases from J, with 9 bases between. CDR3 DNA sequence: TGTGCCAGCAGCGGACAAATTTACGAGCAGTACTTC. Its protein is CASSGQIYEQYF.

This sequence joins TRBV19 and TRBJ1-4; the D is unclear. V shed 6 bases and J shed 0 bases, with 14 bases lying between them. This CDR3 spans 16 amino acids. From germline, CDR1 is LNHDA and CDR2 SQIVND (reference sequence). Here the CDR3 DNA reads TGTGCCAGTAGGACAAGTGATTTAGCAACTAATGAAAAACTGTTTTTT. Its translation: CASRTSDLATNEKLFF. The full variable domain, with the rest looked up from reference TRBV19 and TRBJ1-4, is DGGITQSPKYLFRKEGQNVTLSCEQNLNHDAMYWYRQDPGQGLRLIYYSQIVNDFQKGDIAEGYSVSREKKESFPLTVTSAQKNPTAFYLCASRTSDLATNEKLFFGSGTQLSVL.

The CDR3 sequence is CASSQDSRAAGANVLTF. CDR3 in DNA: TGCGCCAGCAGCCAAGATTCGCGGGCGGCTGGGGCCAACGTCCTGACTTTC. V gene TRBV4-3 combines with J gene TRBJ2-6; D possibly corresponds to TRBD2 (5 bases). This CDR3 comprises 17 residues. Per germline, CDR1 LGHNA and CDR2 YSLEER. The V end lost 0 bases, the J end lost 2 bases, and 11 bases lay between the germline ends.

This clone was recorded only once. The CDR3 reads CASSYSDQNIQYF. The CDR3 DNA reads TGTGCCAGCAGTTACTCGGATCAAAACATTCAGTACTTC. The chain combines TRBV6-5 with TRBJ2-4; D uncertain. The V end lost 0 bases, the J end lost 5 bases, and 5 bases lay between the germline ends. CDR1 and CDR2 from the germline V gene are MNHEY and SVGAGI. The CDR3 loop spans 13 amino acids.